This T cell receptor beta chain was obtained from a study of T-cell memory formation after mild COVID-19. To note about this clonotype: No antigen is known for it.

Germline V gene lookup returns CDR1 SGHRS and CDR2 YFSETQ. The V end lost 0 bases, the J end lost 7 bases, and 28 bases lay between the germline ends. The CDR3 totals 19 residues. Study outcomes and limitations: Cross-reactive memory apparently joined, as some responding clones appeared in pre-infection memory. Mainly in CM and EM were contracting CD4+ clones; CD8+ were in EMRA.

In TCRdb, the 5' RACE reads were re-called with MiXCR into one record per CDR3 protein. Among about 560,000 distinct CDR3 sequences listed, roughly a sixth were seen once. This receptor was taken from an adult woman who had mild COVID-19 (a few samples of this study predate the infection). Cell type and time point are not known. The genes are TRBV5-1 and TRBJ1-1; D might be TRBD1 (6 bases). Sequenced: PBMCs or a T cell subset sorted from them (not recorded which). For the CDR3, the DNA is TGCGCCAGCAGCTTGGCTCGGGGGGCGCCCGGCGGTGTTCCCGGTGAAGCTTTCTTT. Amino acids: CASSLARGAPGGVPGEAFF.